A selection of T cell receptor beta chains follows, all from one sample in a study of sequential checkpoint blockade in melanoma. Produced via immunoSEQ multiplex PCR; TCRdb's table is partial and in-frame only. The sample lists tens of thousands of clones; around 85% were seen once. This sample comprised CD8+ T cells sorted from blood (inferred from file names), obtained from a patient given nivolumab and ipilimumab in sequence. The receptors stem from a human donor with melanoma. The CDR3 runs from the conserved cysteine through the conserved F or W. Fields, in order: V gene, J gene, clone size, D gene, CDR3 DNA, CDR3 protein. A D gene is named only where the DNA matches it firmly. Clone size is not always given. Where it is, it says once, few, many or a class for expanded clones.

v_call: TRBV5-6
j_call: TRBJ1-2
clone_size: NA
d_call: NA
cdr3_nt: TGTGCCAGCAGCATGCCCCTTGGTAGGGGCGCTTACTATGGCTACACCTTC
cdr3_aa: CASSMPLGRGAYYGYTF

v_call: TRBV4-3
j_call: TRBJ2-2
clone_size: once
d_call: NA
cdr3_nt: TGCGCCAGCAGCAGGTGGCGGACCGGGGAGCTGTTTTTT
cdr3_aa: CASSRWRTGELFF

v_call: TRBV4-3
j_call: TRBJ2-7
clone_size: NA
d_call: TRBD1
cdr3_nt: TGCGCCAGCAGCCAAGATCTCGGATCAGGGGGCCACGAGCAGTACTTC
cdr3_aa: CASSQDLGSGGHEQYF

v_call: TRBV4-1
j_call: TRBJ2-7
clone_size: NA
d_call: TRBD2
cdr3_nt: TGCGCCAGCAGCCAAGAAAGTACTAGCGGGGGCTACGAGCAGTACTTC
cdr3_aa: CASSQESTSGGYEQYF

v_call: TRBV27
j_call: TRBJ2-3
clone_size: NA
d_call: NA
cdr3_nt: TGTGCCAGCTCACAGGCTGCAGATACGCAGTATTTT
cdr3_aa: CASSQAADTQYF

v_call: TRBV18
j_call: TRBJ1-2
clone_size: once
d_call: TRBD1
cdr3_nt: TGTGCCAGCTCACCGGACAGGGGGCAGGGTAACTATGGCTACACCTTC
cdr3_aa: CASSPDRGQGNYGYTF

v_call: TRBV6-5
j_call: TRBJ1-5
clone_size: NA
d_call: TRBD1
cdr3_nt: TGTGCCAGCACCCCCACAGGGGGTAGCAATCAGCCCCAGCATTTT
cdr3_aa: CASTPTGGSNQPQHF

v_call: TRBV6-1
j_call: TRBJ1-1
clone_size: NA
d_call: NA
cdr3_nt: TGTGCCAGCAGCCCTAATCGGGCAGGGATCACTGAAGCTTTCTTT
cdr3_aa: CASSPNRAGITEAFF

v_call: TRBV19
j_call: TRBJ2-3
clone_size: NA
d_call: TRBD1
cdr3_nt: TGTGCCAGTAGTGACATACAGGGGCTGCAAGATACGCAGTATTTT
cdr3_aa: CASSDIQGLQDTQYF

v_call: TRBV6-4
j_call: TRBJ2-5
clone_size: NA
d_call: TRBD1
cdr3_nt: TGTGCCAGCAGTGACGTCCGGGACAGGGGCCAAGAGACCCAGTACTTC
cdr3_aa: CASSDVRDRGQETQYF

v_call: TRBV19
j_call: TRBJ1-1
clone_size: NA
d_call: NA
cdr3_nt: TGTGCCAGTACCAATGGGAGCACTGAAGCTTTCTTT
cdr3_aa: CASTNGSTEAFF

v_call: TRBV19
j_call: TRBJ1-5
clone_size: large
d_call: TRBD1
cdr3_nt: TGTGCCAGTAGTAGTGACAGGGTTGGCAATCAGCCCCAGCATTTT
cdr3_aa: CASSSDRVGNQPQHF

v_call: TRBV28
j_call: TRBJ2-1
clone_size: NA
d_call: TRBD1
cdr3_nt: TGTGCCAGCAGTCCAAAGACAGGGTCCTACAATGAGCAGTTCTTC
cdr3_aa: CASSPKTGSYNEQFF

v_call: TRBV5-3
j_call: TRBJ2-7
clone_size: NA
d_call: TRBD2
cdr3_nt: TGTGCCAGAAGCTTCCCCGGGGGGTGCGAGCAGTACTTC
cdr3_aa: CARSFPGGCEQYF

v_call: TRBV27
j_call: TRBJ2-1
clone_size: NA
d_call: NA
cdr3_nt: TGTGCCAGCAGTTTTGCGGGGAATAATGAGCAGTTCTTC
cdr3_aa: CASSFAGNNEQFF

v_call: TRBV18
j_call: TRBJ2-7
clone_size: NA
d_call: NA
cdr3_nt: TGTGCCAGCTCCCCTCGGTTAACCAACTCCTACGAGCAGTACTTC
cdr3_aa: CASSPRLTNSYEQYF

v_call: TRBV5-8
j_call: TRBJ1-5
clone_size: few
d_call: NA
cdr3_nt: TGTGCCAGCAGCTGGTCTGGGGGCGGCAATCAGCCCCAGCATTTT
cdr3_aa: CASSWSGGGNQPQHF

v_call: TRBV5-1
j_call: TRBJ2-3
clone_size: NA
d_call: NA
cdr3_nt: TGCGCCAGCAGCTCCCCGTGGGGGGTCAGCACAGATACGCAGTATTTT
cdr3_aa: CASSSPWGVSTDTQYF

v_call: TRBV4-3
j_call: TRBJ2-1
clone_size: once
d_call: NA
cdr3_nt: TGCGCCAGCAGCCAAGATGGAGGGCGGGGACACAATGAGCAGTTCTTC
cdr3_aa: CASSQDGGRGHNEQFF

v_call: TRBV6-5
j_call: TRBJ2-2
clone_size: NA
d_call: TRBD2
cdr3_nt: TGTGCCAGCAGCCGGGGGGTCCTCACCGGGGAGCTGTTTTTT
cdr3_aa: CASSRGVLTGELFF

v_call: TRBV5-6
j_call: TRBJ1-1
clone_size: NA
d_call: NA
cdr3_nt: TGTGCCAGCAGCTTGGGTGGAACAGGTGAAGCTTTCTTT
cdr3_aa: CASSLGGTGEAFF

v_call: TRBV29-1
j_call: TRBJ1-1
clone_size: NA
d_call: NA
cdr3_nt: TGCAGCGCTGTTGGACAGAAAACAGAAGCTTTCTTT
cdr3_aa: CSAVGQKTEAFF

v_call: TRBV10-3
j_call: TRBJ2-5
clone_size: NA
d_call: NA
cdr3_nt: TGTGCCACCGCGACAGAGATGTACCAAGAGACCCAGTACTTC
cdr3_aa: CATATEMYQETQYF

v_call: TRBV6-5
j_call: TRBJ1-1
clone_size: NA
d_call: NA
cdr3_nt: TGTGCCAGCAGTTACGGGGGGGAGAACACTGAAGCTTTCTTT
cdr3_aa: CASSYGGENTEAFF

v_call: TRBV7-2
j_call: TRBJ2-7
clone_size: NA
d_call: TRBD2
cdr3_nt: TGTGCCAGCAGCTACGGACTAGCCACCTACGAGCAGTACTTC
cdr3_aa: CASSYGLATYEQYF

v_call: TRBV6-1
j_call: TRBJ2-7
clone_size: NA
d_call: TRBD2
cdr3_nt: TGTGCCAGCAGCCCACTAGCGGGGGGTTCCTACGAGCAGTACTTC
cdr3_aa: CASSPLAGGSYEQYF

v_call: TRBV2
j_call: TRBJ1-6
clone_size: NA
d_call: NA
cdr3_nt: TGTGCCAGCAGTATTGAGGGTGGCTCCTATAATTCACCCCTCCACTTT
cdr3_aa: CASSIEGGSYNSPLHF

v_call: TRBV10-3
j_call: TRBJ2-2
clone_size: NA
d_call: TRBD2
cdr3_nt: TGTGCCATCAGTGTAAGGACTAGCCATCCCACGAACACCGGGGAGCTGTTTTTT
cdr3_aa: CAISVRTSHPTNTGELFF

v_call: TRBV7-9
j_call: TRBJ2-7
clone_size: NA
d_call: NA
cdr3_nt: TGTGCCAGCAGCGCCCCCCTCTCCTACGAGCAGTACTTC
cdr3_aa: CASSAPLSYEQYF

v_call: TRBV4-1
j_call: TRBJ2-5
clone_size: NA
d_call: NA
cdr3_nt: TGCGCCAGCAGCCAAGTACCAGGGGATGGGGAGACCCAGTACTTC
cdr3_aa: CASSQVPGDGETQYF

v_call: TRBV4-3
j_call: TRBJ1-4
clone_size: NA
d_call: NA
cdr3_nt: TGCGCCAGCAGCCAAGAGGGCAGGGGCGCAGCTAATGAAAAACTGTTTTTT
cdr3_aa: CASSQEGRGAANEKLFF

v_call: TRBV27
j_call: TRBJ2-1
clone_size: NA
d_call: NA
cdr3_nt: TGTGCCAGCAGTTTCATCGGTCAGGGTTACAATGAGCAGTTCTTC
cdr3_aa: CASSFIGQGYNEQFF

v_call: TRBV28
j_call: TRBJ2-3
clone_size: NA
d_call: TRBD1
cdr3_nt: TGTGCCAGCAGCTTCGGACAGGGGTTCACAGATACGCAGTATTTT
cdr3_aa: CASSFGQGFTDTQYF

v_call: TRBV19
j_call: TRBJ2-7
clone_size: NA
d_call: NA
cdr3_nt: TGTGCCAGTAGTATCCAGGTGTCCTACGAGCAGTACTTC
cdr3_aa: CASSIQVSYEQYF

v_call: TRBV27
j_call: TRBJ1-5
clone_size: NA
d_call: NA
cdr3_nt: TGTGCCAGCAGTCGATACAGTGGTCAGCCCCAGCATTTT
cdr3_aa: CASSRYSGQPQHF

v_call: TRBV4-1
j_call: TRBJ2-7
clone_size: NA
d_call: NA
cdr3_nt: TGCGCCAGCAGCCAAAGGCGACAGGGAGGTTTGTACGAGCAGTACTTC
cdr3_aa: CASSQRRQGGLYEQYF

v_call: TRBV6-1
j_call: TRBJ2-7
clone_size: NA
d_call: TRBD1
cdr3_nt: TGTGCCAGCACCAACGCCAGGGACAGAGCCTACGAGCAGTACTTC
cdr3_aa: CASTNARDRAYEQYF

v_call: TRBV5-8
j_call: TRBJ2-7
clone_size: NA
d_call: TRBD1
cdr3_nt: TGTGCCAGCAGCCCACAGAGGCCGACGGTGGCAGGGGGCTACGAGCAGTACTTC
cdr3_aa: CASSPQRPTVAGGYEQYF

v_call: TRBV7-9
j_call: TRBJ2-3
clone_size: NA
d_call: TRBD2
cdr3_nt: TGTGCCAGCAGCCTCGCCCTCGCGGGAGCGAGCACAGATACGCAGTATTTT
cdr3_aa: CASSLALAGASTDTQYF

v_call: TRBV5-1
j_call: TRBJ1-1
clone_size: NA
d_call: TRBD1
cdr3_nt: TGCGCCAGCAGCTTAGGACAGGCGGCTGAAGCTTTCTTT
cdr3_aa: CASSLGQAAEAFF

v_call: TRBV6-5
j_call: TRBJ2-7
clone_size: NA
d_call: TRBD2
cdr3_nt: TGTGCCAGCGGTTTACAGGGACTAGTATACCACGAGCAGTACTTC
cdr3_aa: CASGLQGLVYHEQYF

v_call: TRBV6-6
j_call: TRBJ2-7
clone_size: few
d_call: TRBD1
cdr3_nt: TGTGCCAGCAGGCGGACAGGCTCCTACGAGCAGTACTTC
cdr3_aa: CASRRTGSYEQYF

v_call: TRBV18
j_call: TRBJ2-7
clone_size: medium-sized
d_call: NA
cdr3_nt: TGTGCCAGCTCACCAAATATTTACGAGCAGTACTTC
cdr3_aa: CASSPNIYEQYF

v_call: TRBV5-6
j_call: TRBJ2-7
clone_size: NA
d_call: TRBD2
cdr3_nt: TGTGCCAGCAGCCCGACTAGCGGGCCGCGCTACGAGCAGTACTTC
cdr3_aa: CASSPTSGPRYEQYF

v_call: TRBV27
j_call: TRBJ2-1
clone_size: NA
d_call: NA
cdr3_nt: TGTGCCAGCAGTTTAGTCGGGAGCTCCTACAATGAGCAGTTCTTC
cdr3_aa: CASSLVGSSYNEQFF

v_call: TRBV30
j_call: TRBJ1-5
clone_size: NA
d_call: NA
cdr3_nt: TGTGCCTGGAGTCTAAATAGCAATCAGCCCCAGCATTTT
cdr3_aa: CAWSLNSNQPQHF

v_call: TRBV9
j_call: TRBJ2-3
clone_size: NA
d_call: TRBD2
cdr3_nt: TGTGCCAGCAGCGTAGGGGGCGGGAGGACAGATACGCAGTATTTT
cdr3_aa: CASSVGGGRTDTQYF

v_call: TRBV7-8
j_call: TRBJ2-1
clone_size: few
d_call: NA
cdr3_nt: TGTGCCAGCAGCTTATGGTCGGGGGGCCGGAATGAGCAGTTCTTC
cdr3_aa: CASSLWSGGRNEQFF

v_call: TRBV4-2
j_call: TRBJ2-7
clone_size: NA
d_call: TRBD1
cdr3_nt: TGTGCCAGCAGCCAAGATGTTCCGGGACAGGGGTCCTACGAGCAGTACTTC
cdr3_aa: CASSQDVPGQGSYEQYF

v_call: TRBV9
j_call: TRBJ2-1
clone_size: NA
d_call: TRBD2
cdr3_nt: TGTGCCAGCAGCGGGAGCGGGGCTTACAATGAGCAGTTCTTC
cdr3_aa: CASSGSGAYNEQFF

v_call: TRBV28
j_call: TRBJ2-5
clone_size: NA
d_call: TRBD2
cdr3_nt: TGTGCGAGCAAGTGGCGGGGGGGCGGAGAGACCCAGTACTTC
cdr3_aa: CASKWRGGGETQYF

v_call: TRBV29-1
j_call: TRBJ2-7
clone_size: NA
d_call: TRBD1
cdr3_nt: TGCAGCGCCTGGACAGGCGGCCTCTACGAGCAGTACTTC
cdr3_aa: CSAWTGGLYEQYF

v_call: TRBV28
j_call: TRBJ2-7
clone_size: NA
d_call: TRBD1
cdr3_nt: TGTGCCAGCAGCTACGGACAGGGCGGCACCTACGAGCAGTACTTC
cdr3_aa: CASSYGQGGTYEQYF

v_call: TRBV4-1
j_call: TRBJ1-2
clone_size: NA
d_call: TRBD1
cdr3_nt: TGCGCCAGCAGCCAAAGACAGGGGGGCTATGGCTACACCTTC
cdr3_aa: CASSQRQGGYGYTF

v_call: TRBV29-1
j_call: TRBJ2-1
clone_size: NA
d_call: TRBD2
cdr3_nt: TGCAGCGTTGACGCTCCTCGACTAGCGGGAGTTGGTAATGAGCAGTTCTTC
cdr3_aa: CSVDAPRLAGVGNEQFF

v_call: TRBV7-9
j_call: TRBJ2-1
clone_size: NA
d_call: NA
cdr3_nt: TGTGCCAGCAGCTATAGGGGAAATGAGCAGTTCTTC
cdr3_aa: CASSYRGNEQFF

v_call: TRBV28
j_call: TRBJ2-7
clone_size: NA
d_call: NA
cdr3_nt: TGTGCCAGCACTTTGGCCCCCGGGGTCATTGGGTACGAGCAGTACTTC
cdr3_aa: CASTLAPGVIGYEQYF

v_call: TRBV7-9
j_call: TRBJ1-1
clone_size: once
d_call: NA
cdr3_nt: TGTGCCAGCAGCTTAGCGCAGGGTCGGAGCACTGAAGCTTTCTTT
cdr3_aa: CASSLAQGRSTEAFF

v_call: TRBV10-3
j_call: TRBJ2-7
clone_size: NA
d_call: TRBD1
cdr3_nt: TGTGCCAGCACCGGGACAGGGACCTACGAGCAGTACTTC
cdr3_aa: CASTGTGTYEQYF

v_call: TRBV5-6
j_call: TRBJ2-7
clone_size: NA
d_call: NA
cdr3_nt: TGTGCCAGCAGCTTTACGGGATTACCCTACGAGCAGTACTTC
cdr3_aa: CASSFTGLPYEQYF